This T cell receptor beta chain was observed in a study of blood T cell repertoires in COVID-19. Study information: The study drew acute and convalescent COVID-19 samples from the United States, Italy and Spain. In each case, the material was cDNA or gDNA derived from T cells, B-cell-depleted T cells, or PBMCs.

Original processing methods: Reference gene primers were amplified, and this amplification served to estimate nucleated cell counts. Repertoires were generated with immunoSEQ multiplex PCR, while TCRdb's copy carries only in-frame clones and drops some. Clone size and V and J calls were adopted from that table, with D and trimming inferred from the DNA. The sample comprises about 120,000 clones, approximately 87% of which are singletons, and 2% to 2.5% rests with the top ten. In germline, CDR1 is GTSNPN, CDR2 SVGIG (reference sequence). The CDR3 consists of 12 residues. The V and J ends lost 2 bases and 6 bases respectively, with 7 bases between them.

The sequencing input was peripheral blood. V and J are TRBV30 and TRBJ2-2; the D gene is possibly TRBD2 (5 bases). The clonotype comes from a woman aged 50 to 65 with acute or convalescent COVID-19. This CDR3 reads CAWSSSSGELFF. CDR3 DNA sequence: TGTGCCTGGAGTTCTAGCTCCGGGGAGCTGTTTTTT.